These T cell receptor beta chains were read from a single sample in a study of blood T cell repertoires in COVID-19. Method: immunoSEQ multiplex PCR; TCRdb's copy keeps in-frame clones and lacks some. The sample consists of 200,000 to 250,000 clones, about 85% of them appearing once. Sequencing used peripheral blood. The receptors come from a woman aged 80 or over with active or convalescent COVID-19. Each CDR3 is given with its conserved first and last residue.

v_gene	j_gene	CDR3aa
TRBV7-2	TRBJ1-1	CASSSGTGMNTEAFF
TRBV10-3	TRBJ2-7	CAISTSGGQTYEQYF
TRBV28	TRBJ1-5	CASSGDLLGYQPQHF
TRBV9	TRBJ2-1	CASSPQGPYNEQFF
TRBV2	TRBJ2-3	CASRPTGASTDTQYF
TRBV6-5	TRBJ1-1	CASGGTRPNTEAFF
TRBV25-1	TRBJ2-5	CASRRSGGAGETQYF
TRBV4-3	TRBJ1-1	CASSQDRGGHKNTEAFF
TRBV11-2	TRBJ2-3	CASSPPGLAATDTQYF
TRBV20-1	TRBJ2-3	CSARIRDTQYF
TRBV11-2	TRBJ1-5	CASSPGTKSNQPQHF
TRBV30	TRBJ2-7	CAWSETGTASYEQYF
TRBV2	TRBJ2-5	CASSLAGQGWETQYF
TRBV5-4	TRBJ2-1	CASSFAGSDEQFF
TRBV5-8	TRBJ2-4	CASSRGVAKNIQYF
TRBV2	TRBJ2-2	CASSERDRAAGELFF
TRBV5-1	TRBJ2-2	CASSPGQRHTGELFF
TRBV7-6	TRBJ2-1	CASSPGLTGGRRSEQFF
TRBV30	TRBJ2-3	CAWSRALAGSGRTDTQYF
TRBV19	TRBJ2-2	CASSTRTFRTAGELFF
TRBV5-1	TRBJ1-4	CASSFLGQAVGEKLFF
TRBV5-4	TRBJ2-5	CAGYVQGQETQYF
TRBV12-3/TRBV12-4	TRBJ1-2	CASSLWGVEGYTF
TRBV5-1	TRBJ2-3	CASSRLRAGGPSTDTQYF
TRBV28	TRBJ1-1	CASSRTGGEAFF
TRBV9	TRBJ1-2	CASTRVNYGYTF
TRBV27	TRBJ2-1	CASTEGQGARNEQFF
TRBV7-2	TRBJ1-2	CASSLVGPNGYTF
TRBV19	TRBJ1-4	CASSFWTGGRETNEKLFF
TRBV6-1	TRBJ1-5	CASSEQDRGRVNQPQHF
TRBV5-1	TRBJ1-3	CASSGQGLSGNTIYF
TRBV5-1	TRBJ2-5	CASSLRTPGQANKETQYF
TRBV5-8	TRBJ1-2	CASSFPGRDYGYTF
TRBV5-1	TRBJ1-2	CASTRGSGAANYGYTF
TRBV5-4	TRBJ2-2	CARGLSTNTGELFF
TRBV20-1	TRBJ2-5	CSASWAGGLKTQYF
TRBV18	TRBJ2-5	CASSLDFQETQYF
TRBV19	TRBJ2-5	CASSIVSVETQYF
TRBV7-2	TRBJ2-5	CASSWGSTVQETQYF
TRBV10-3	TRBJ2-5	CAISEGLTGRRETQYF
TRBV30	TRBJ2-1	CAWSENTGGWNEQFF
TRBV27	TRBJ2-1	CASGRPGTTSGNEQFF